Each of the 23 T cell receptor beta chains below was sequenced from the same sample in a study of blood T cell repertoires in COVID-19. Libraries were prepared by immunoSEQ multiplex PCR; TCRdb keeps only in-frame clonotypes and omits some of them. The sample yields some 48,000 clones, around 83% seen once. Sequenced sample: peripheral blood. Source of these receptors: a human donor in a cohort sampled during active COVID-19.

The chain couples TRBV5-1 to TRBJ2-5; no reliable D call. The length of the CDR3 is 14 residues. Looked up from germline, CDR1 is SGHRS and CDR2 is YFSETQ. The V and J ends lost 4 bases and 1 base respectively, with 11 bases between them. CDR3 DNA sequence: TGCGCCAGCAGCAGAGCCGGTGTCCAAGAGACCCAGTACTTC. Residues: CASSRAGVQETQYF.

The J gene is TRBJ2-5, the V gene TRBV3-1 (or the pseudogene TRBV3-2), with D perhaps TRBD2 (5 bases). Germline V lookup: CDR1 LGHDT, CDR2 YNNKEL (reference sequence). V was clipped by 3 bases and J by 5 bases, with 19 bases between them. CDR3 length: 16 amino acids. The CDR3 sequence is CASSHGLWERGETQYF. CDR3 coding DNA: TGTGCCAGCAGCCACGGACTTTGGGAGCGCGGGGAGACCCAGTACTTC.

V gene TRBV6-5 combines with J gene TRBJ2-7, with 11 nucleotides matching TRBD1. Germline loops: CDR1 MNHEY, CDR2 SVGAGI. Trimming at V came to 5 bases and at J to 4 bases, leaving 7 bases not matched to a gene. The CDR3 consists of 15 residues. The CDR3 protein is CASSRGQGAGYEQYF. The CDR3 DNA is TGTGCCAGCAGTCGCGGACAGGGGGCGGGGTACGAGCAGTACTTC.

The genes are TRBV9 and TRBJ1-1; no reliable D call. CDR3 length: 15 amino acids. V was clipped by 0 bases and J by 10 bases, with 19 bases between them. CDR1 is SGDLS, CDR2 YYNGEE, per germline. CDR3 DNA: TGTGCCAGCAGCGTAGTCGAAGGAGCGTGGATGGTAGCTTTCTTT. Translating it yields CASSVVEGAWMVAFF.

The chain employs TRBV5-1 and TRBJ2-5, with D perhaps matching TRBD2 (6 bases). Looked up from germline, CDR1 is SGHRS and CDR2 is YFSETQ. This CDR3 region has 12 residues. V was pared by 2 bases and J by 5 bases, with 7 bases between. CDR3 sequence: CASSLGRETQYF. The CDR3, as DNA: TGCGCCAGCAGCTTAGGGAGGGAGACCCAGTACTTC.

This clone was observed a handful of times. The chain carries TRBV19 and TRBJ1-5, with D possibly TRBD1 on 5 matching bases. V lost 5 bases and J lost 4, with 12 bases in between. The CDR3 has 14 amino acids. Germline values: CDR1 LNHDA, CDR2 SQIVND (reference sequence). The CDR3 is CASSPRTYNQPQHF. In nucleotides, the CDR3 is TGTGCCAGTAGTCCTCGGACATATAATCAGCCCCAGCATTTT.

The chain recombines TRBV6-5 with TRBJ2-1; perhaps TRBD2 as D (6 bases). The CDR3 extends over 15 amino acids. Germline CDR1 is MNHEY and CDR2 is SVGAGI. The V end was cut by 2 bases, the J end by 4 bases, with 12 bases between. CDR3 nucleotides: TGTGCCAGCAGTTACGCGGGACCAATATACAATGAGCAGTTCTTC. Its protein product is CASSYAGPIYNEQFF.

V gene TRBV29-1 combines with J gene TRBJ2-3, with D tentatively TRBD2 (5 bases). The CDR3 length is 14 residues. V was cut by 7 bases and J by 0 bases, with 14 bases left in between. Germline values: CDR1 SQVTM, CDR2 ANQGSEA. This chain's CDR3 is CSAEVTGSTDTQYF. CDR3 sequence (DNA): TGCAGCGCCGAGGTTACGGGGAGCACAGATACGCAGTATTTT.

This rearrangement joins TRBV5-1 to TRBJ2-7, with D uncertain. V was clipped by 4 bases and J by 4 bases, with 15 bases between them. There are 14 residues in the CDR3. Per the germline V gene, CDR1 is SGHRS and CDR2 is YFSETQ. CDR3 coding DNA: TGCGCCAGCAGCCCCACCGGAAGCGCGTACGAGCAGTACTTC. As protein: CASSPTGSAYEQYF.

The chain combines TRBV19 with TRBJ2-1, with unresolved D. CDR1 LNHDA and CDR2 SQIVND come from the germline V gene (reference sequence). V gave up 3 bases and J gave up 6 bases, with 12 bases separating them. The CDR3 is 14 amino acids. In nucleotides, the CDR3 is TGTGCCAGTAGTATCCAACAGCTGGCCAATGAGCAGTTCTTC. This gives the protein CASSIQQLANEQFF.

This CDR3 is CSASDGGRMNTEAFF. The CDR3 DNA reads TGCAGTGCTAGTGACGGGGGGCGGATGAACACTGAAGCTTTCTTT. The chain recombines TRBV20-1 with TRBJ1-1, with TRBD1 as a possible D gene (6 bases). CDR1 and CDR2 (germline): DFQATT, SNEGSKA (reference sequence). The CDR3 is 15 amino acids. The germline V and J ends were trimmed by 3 bases and 0 bases, with 14 bases remaining between them.

The CDR3 here is CASGGGGRAGQPQHF. The CDR3 DNA reads as TGTGCCAGCGGGGGGGGAGGGCGCGCCGGTCAGCCCCAGCATTTT. J is TRBJ1-5 and V is TRBV27, with D perhaps TRBD1 (5 bases). The CDR3 consists of 15 residues. Trimming pared 8 bases from V and 6 bases from J, leaving 20 bases between. Germline CDR1 MNHEY, CDR2 SMNVEV (reference sequence).

The chain uses TRBV10-1 and TRBJ2-2, with a weak D call TRBD1 (5 bases). The germline CDR1 and CDR2 sequences are WNHNN and SYGVQD (reference sequence). The length of the CDR3 is 13 residues. The V end lost 5 bases, the J end lost 7 bases, and 11 bases lay between the germline ends. The CDR3 is CASSQGVGGELFF. The CDR3 DNA follows: TGCGCCAGCAGTCAAGGGGTCGGCGGGGAGCTGTTTTTT.

This sequence joins TRBV30 and TRBJ1-2, with D possibly matching TRBD1 (6 bases). Trimming pared 2 bases from V and 4 bases from J, leaving 11 bases between. The CDR3 consists of 13 residues. The germline V gene has CDR1 GTSNPN and CDR2 SVGIG (reference sequence). As DNA, the CDR3 is TGTGCCTGGAGTACCCGGGACACCTATGGCTACACCTTC. It codes for CAWSTRDTYGYTF.

The chain is built from TRBV5-1 and TRBJ2-7; 9 nucleotides line up with TRBD2. V lost 3 bases to trimming and J lost 2 bases; unmatched junction nucleotides: 15. The germline CDR1 and CDR2 sequences are SGHRS and YFSETQ. The CDR3 runs to 18 residues. The CDR3 nucleotides are TGCGCCAGCAGCTCTGGTCCTAGCGGGGCCGTAACCCCCTACGAGCAGTACTTC. The encoded protein is CASSSGPSGAVTPYEQYF. The entire variable domain, with the rest obtained from reference TRBV5-1 and TRBJ2-7, is as follows: KAGVTQTPRYLIKTRGQQVTLSCSPISGHRSVSWYQQTPGQGLQFLFEYFSETQRNKGNFPGRFSGRQFSNSRSEMNVSTLELGDSALYLCASSSGPSGAVTPYEQYFGPGTRLTVT.

This clone was seen a single time. The gene calls are TRBV7-9 and TRBJ1-2; 8 bases are a match to TRBD1. The length of the CDR3 is 13 residues. Germline V gene lookup returns CDR1 SEHNR and CDR2 FQNEAQ (reference sequence). The V segment lost 1 base and the J segment 5 bases; nucleotides outside the gene matches: 0. The CDR3 loop is CASSLGQGYGYTF. DNA for the CDR3: TGTGCCAGCAGCTTAGGACAGGGGTATGGCTACACCTTC.

V and J are TRBV5-4 and TRBJ2-5, with 7 bases that match TRBD1. Germline trimming cut 4 bases from V and 5 bases from J; bases unmatched to any gene: 8. The CDR3 consists of 14 residues. Per germline, CDR1 SGHNT and CDR2 YYREEE (reference sequence). The CDR3 nucleotides are TGTGCCAGCAGCCGGGGACAGTGGGGGGAGACCCAGTACTTC. This codes for CASSRGQWGETQYF. Filled out from reference TRBV5-4 and TRBJ2-5, the complete variable domain reads ETGVTQSPTHLIKTRGQQVTLRCSSQSGHNTVSWYQQALGQGPQFIFQYYREEENGRGNFPPRFSGLQFPNYSSELNVNALELDDSALYLCASSRGQWGETQYFGPGTRLLVL.

This clone qualifies as medium-sized (0.01 to 0.1%). This sequence joins TRBV2 and TRBJ2-7; D unclear. The CDR3 runs to 15 residues. Trimming shortened V by 5 bases and J by 0 bases, and 14 bases separated the two germline ends. The V gene's germline CDR1 is SNHLY and CDR2 FYNNEI. The CDR3 bases are TGTGCCAGCAGTCCCTTACCTTTGAGCTCCTACGAGCAGTACTTC. As protein: CASSPLPLSSYEQYF.

This clone was detected once. The chain is built from TRBV11-3 and TRBJ2-5; 9 bases are shared with TRBD2. This CDR3 has 14 amino acids. Germline CDR1 reads SGHNT; CDR2 reads YENEEA. V shed 6 bases and J 4 bases; nucleotides not matched to a gene: 6. CDR3 protein: CASSRGGAGETQYF. The CDR3 bases are TGTGCCAGCAGTCGCGGGGGGGCGGGAGAGACCCAGTACTTC.

The chain uses TRBV24-1 and TRBJ2-1, with D perhaps TRBD2 (5 bases). V was cut by 4 bases and J by 0 bases, with 12 bases left in between. The CDR3 length is 16 residues. CDR1 KGHDR and CDR2 SFDVKD come from the germline V gene. The CDR3 region has the DNA TGTGCCACCAGTGAAGCTGACTACCGCTCCTACAATGAGCAGTTCTTC. Translating it yields CATSEADYRSYNEQFF.

This chain links TRBV6-5 with TRBJ1-6; 8 bases match TRBD1. The CDR3 length is 15 residues. Looked up from germline, CDR1 is MNHEY and CDR2 is SVGAGI. With 6 bases clipped from V and 7 bases from J, the junction kept 8 bases outside the gene matches. This CDR3 is CASSRTGRQNSPLHF. The CDR3 coding sequence is TGTGCCAGCAGCCGGACAGGGAGGCAAAATTCACCCCTCCACTTT.

Judged by abundance, this clone is medium-sized. The gene calls are TRBV30 and TRBJ1-3; TRBD1 is a possible D gene (5 bases). V was shortened by 2 bases and J by 8 bases, with 13 bases between the two germline ends. The CDR3 is made up of 13 amino acids. CDR1 and CDR2 (germline): GTSNPN, SVGIG (reference sequence). CDR3 residues: CAWSPPGGDTIYF. The CDR3 bases are TGTGCCTGGAGTCCGCCGGGGGGGGACACCATATATTTT.

In its sample, this clone was seen a few times. The chain employs TRBV19 and TRBJ2-6; tentative D call: TRBD1 (6 bases). Germline CDR1 LNHDA, CDR2 SQIVND (reference sequence). The CDR3 runs 16 residues. V shed 5 bases and J shed 4 bases, with 15 bases lying between them. CDR3 coding DNA: TGTGCCAGTAGTGTCATGACAGGATCCGGGGCCAACGTCCTGACTTTC. As protein: CASSVMTGSGANVLTF. Complete variable domain (other parts from reference TRBV19 and TRBJ2-6): DGGITQSPKYLFRKEGQNVTLSCEQNLNHDAMYWYRQDPGQGLRLIYYSQIVNDFQKGDIAEGYSVSREKKESFPLTVTSAQKNPTAFYLCASSVMTGSGANVLTFGAGSRLTVL.